This T cell receptor (beta chain) originates from a study of shared clonotypes between healthy human individuals. The split of CD4+ cells yielded CD45RA+ naive and CD45RA-negative memory subsets. Germline-derived CDR1 and CDR2 are SEHNR and FQNEAQ (reference sequence). After removal of 5 bases from V and 1 base from J, the junction contained 10 bases not matched to a gene. CDR3 length: 18 residues. The authors split each subset's genomic DNA evenly across several immunoSEQ plates. The assay was immunoSEQ multiplex PCR, and TCRdb's table has in-frame clones only and misses some. The sample lists some 580,000 clones, approximately 97% occurring once.

The specimen sequenced was naive CD4+ T cells sorted from blood. This sample's subset: CD45RA+ positively selected. The sequence came from a woman aged 30 to 39 in good health. This chain links TRBV7-9 with TRBJ2-1, with TRBD1 matching over 11 bases. CDR3 sequence: CASSQGQGASPSYNEQFF. The CDR3 nucleotides read TGTGCCAGCAGCCAAGGACAGGGGGCGAGCCCATCCTACAATGAGCAGTTCTTC.